The 4 T cell receptor beta chains below come from one sample, sequenced in a study of blood T cell repertoires in COVID-19. The protocol was immunoSEQ multiplex PCR, while the TCRdb copy is restricted to in-frame clones and leaves out a portion. This repertoire shows approximately 330,000 clones, 89% found once; its top ten account for roughly a tenth. Sequenced input: PBMCs or T cells enriched from blood (not recorded which). The receptor source for this set is a woman aged 25-40 years who had recovered from COVID-19.

The chain uses TRBV5-1 and TRBJ2-1; D is perhaps TRBD1 (6 bases). CDR3 length: 13 amino acids. Trimming took off 2 bases at V and 8 bases at J, with 11 bases between the two ends. Germline CDR1 SGHRS, CDR2 YFSETQ. The CDR3 nucleotides are TGCGCCAGCAGCTTAGGACAGTGGGATGAGCAGTTCTTC. This encodes CASSLGQWDEQFF. Supplemented by reference TRBV5-1 and TRBJ2-1, the full variable domain reads KAGVTQTPRYLIKTRGQQVTLSCSPISGHRSVSWYQQTPGQGLQFLFEYFSETQRNKGNFPGRFSGRQFSNSRSEMNVSTLELGDSALYLCASSLGQWDEQFFGPGTRLTVL.

This chain uses TRBV6-1 with TRBJ1-2; 9 bases agree with TRBD1. Germline-derived CDR1 and CDR2 are MNHNS and SASEGT. This CDR3 is 15 amino acids long. After removal of 6 bases from V and 4 bases from J, the junction contained 9 bases not matched to a gene. The CDR3 DNA sequence: TGTGCCAGCAGACCAACAGGGGGCGGACTCTATGGCTACACCTTC. It codes for CASRPTGGGLYGYTF.

The chain joins TRBV10-3 to TRBJ1-3; 9 positions match TRBD1. This CDR3 region has 18 residues. The J segment lost 4 bases and the V segment lost 1 base, leaving 11 bases of the junction unmatched. The germline CDR1 and CDR2 sequences are ENHRY and SYGVKD. Here the CDR3 reads CAISEYRAGQGIGNTIYF. The CDR3 DNA follows: TGTGCCATCAGTGAGTATCGGGCTGGACAGGGGATCGGAAACACCATATATTTT.

The DNA of the CDR3 is TGTGCCAGTAGTACATATAGCGGGAGTGGGACCGGGGAGCTGTTTTTT. Residues: CASSTYSGSGTGELFF. The gene calls are TRBV19 and TRBJ2-2, with 9 bases aligning to TRBD2. This CDR3 spans 16 amino acids. The ends lost 4 bases at V and 5 bases at J; junction bases unmatched: 8. The germline gives CDR1 LNHDA, CDR2 SQIVND (reference sequence).